This T cell receptor beta chain was identified in a study of blood T cell repertoires in COVID-19. Study background: The analysed material was cDNA or gDNA that came from T cells, B-cell-depleted T cells, or PBMCs.

Using immunoSEQ multiplex PCR, the repertoire was profiled, and TCRdb retains in-frame clones only, with some absent. The sample holds roughly 180,000 clones, around 86% seen once. Germline CDR1 is SNHLY and CDR2 is FYNNEI. The CDR3 loop spans 12 amino acids. Trimming left V 3 bases short and J 5 bases short, with 5 bases between. The sequence was obtained from a man aged 60 to 69 with acute or convalescent COVID-19. Sequenced input: peripheral blood. The V gene is TRBV2, the J gene TRBJ1-5; no firm D call. The CDR3 DNA reads TGTGCCAGCAGTGACCGTTATCAGCCCCAGCATTTT. Amino acid sequence: CASSDRYQPQHF. Full variable domain (rest looked up from reference TRBV2 and TRBJ1-5): EPEVTQTPSHQVTQMGQEVILRCVPISNHLYFYWYRQILGQKVEFLVSFYNNEISEKSEIFDDQFSVERPDGSNFTLKIRSTKLEDSAMYFCASSDRYQPQHFGDGTRLSIL.